This T cell receptor beta chain was captured in a study of shared clonotypes between healthy human individuals. This CDR3 contains 13 residues. Per germline, CDR1 MDHEN and CDR2 SYDVKM. With 6 bases removed from V and 3 bases from J, the gap between germline ends came to 11 bases. In the source study's methods: There were no quality scores in the junction-only immunoSEQ sequences, so filtering differed. Libraries were prepared by immunoSEQ multiplex PCR; TCRdb keeps only in-frame clonotypes and omits some of them. Clone size and V and J calls were adopted from that table, with D and trimming inferred from the DNA. The data show roughly 2,500,000 clones, over 85% seen once. This clone showed up just a few times. What it binds is not known. Study-wide findings and caveats: How much donors shared clonotypes was expected to be affected by sequencing depth.

The sequenced material came from naive CD4+ T cells from PBMCs. Subset described: CD45RA+ positively selected. The source is a man aged 18-30 years in good health. Some clones in this sample may be carry-over from other donors' samples. The chain uses TRBV28 and TRBJ1-2; tentative D call: TRBD1 (6 bases). The CDR3 DNA is TGTGCCAGCAGGCAGGGGTTGGACTATGGCTACACCTTC. This sequence encodes CASRQGLDYGYTF.